A single sample gave rise to the 2 T cell receptor beta chains below, sequenced in a study of cytomegalovirus exposure and HLA in healthy donors. PCR used 60 Vbeta primers and 13 Jbeta primers. Method: immunoSEQ multiplex PCR; TCRdb's copy keeps in-frame clones and lacks some. The table lists 110,000 or so clones, less than 80% of them singletons. Sequences were obtained from PBMCs. These receptors were obtained from a woman aged 35 to 49 in good health and CMV-seropositive.

Notes on this clone: The junction departs from the called germline gene at one end, perhaps through a read error. The rearrangement links TRBV7-9 to TRBJ1-1, with a tentative D call TRBD1 (5 bases). Germline-derived CDR1 and CDR2 are SEHNR and FQNEAQ (reference sequence). The CDR3 loop spans 16 amino acids. The CDR3 spells CSSSLEAGLMNTEAFF. In DNA form, the CDR3 reads TGTTCCAGCAGCTTAGAGGCAGGGCTCATGAACACTGAAGCTTTCTTT.

The chain combines TRBV4-2 with TRBJ2-1; TRBD2 agrees at 8 bases. The CDR3 extends over 18 amino acids. The V and J ends lost 0 bases and 6 bases, in that order; junction bases with no gene match: 13. Germline V gene data show CDR1 as LGHNA and CDR2 as YNFKEQ. The CDR3 loop is CASSQDPIGGERGNEQFF. The CDR3, as DNA: TGTGCCAGCAGCCAAGATCCTATCGGGGGGGAGCGGGGCAATGAGCAGTTCTTC.